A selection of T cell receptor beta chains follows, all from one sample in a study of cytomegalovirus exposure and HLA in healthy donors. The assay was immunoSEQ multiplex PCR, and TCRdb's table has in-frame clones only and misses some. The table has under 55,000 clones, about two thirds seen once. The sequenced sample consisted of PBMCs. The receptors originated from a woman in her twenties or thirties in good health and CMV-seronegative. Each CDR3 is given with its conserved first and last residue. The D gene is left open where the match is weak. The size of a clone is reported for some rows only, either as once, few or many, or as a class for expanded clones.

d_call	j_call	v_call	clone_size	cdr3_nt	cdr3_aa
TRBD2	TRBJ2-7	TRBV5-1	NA	TGCGCCAGCAGCTTGGCCCTAGCGGGAGCCGAGCAGTACTTC	CASSLALAGAEQYF
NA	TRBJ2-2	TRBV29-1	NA	TGCAGCGTTGATACCGGGTCCGGGGAGCTGTTTTTT	CSVDTGSGELFF
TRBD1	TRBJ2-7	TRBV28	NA	TGTGCCAGCAGTTTGTACAGGGGGACCTACGAGCAGTACTTC	CASSLYRGTYEQYF
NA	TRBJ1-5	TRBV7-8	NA	TGTGCCAGCAGCTTAGGGGGGCAGGGCTATCAGCCCCAGCATTTT	CASSLGGQGYQPQHF
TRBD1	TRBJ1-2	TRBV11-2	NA	TGTGCCAGCAGCATTACACAGGGGGCTTTAGGATATGGCTACACCTTC	CASSITQGALGYGYTF
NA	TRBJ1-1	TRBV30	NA	TGTGCCTGGAGAGCCGAGCTGAACACTGAAGCTTTCTTT	CAWRAELNTEAFF
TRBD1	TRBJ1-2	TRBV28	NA	TGTGCCAGCAGTATACGACAGGGATTATATGGCTACACCTTC	CASSIRQGLYGYTF
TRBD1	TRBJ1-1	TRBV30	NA	TGTGCCTGGAGCCAGCCTTTACAGGGGGCGAACACTGAAGCTTTCTTT	CAWSQPLQGANTEAFF
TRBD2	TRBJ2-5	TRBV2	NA	TGTGCCAGCCGCTTGACTAGCGGGGGCCAAGAGACCCAGTACTTC	CASRLTSGGQETQYF
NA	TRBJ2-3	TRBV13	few	TGTGCCAGCAGCTTTAGTGCTAGCACAGATACGCAGTATTTT	CASSFSASTDTQYF
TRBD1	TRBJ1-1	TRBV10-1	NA	TGCGCCAGCAGGGGACAGGTGGACACTGAAGCTTTCTTT	CASRGQVDTEAFF
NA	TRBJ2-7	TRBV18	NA	TGTGCCAGCTCACTACCGCAGGCGTACGAGCAGTACTTC	CASSLPQAYEQYF
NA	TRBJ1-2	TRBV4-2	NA	TGTGCCAGCAGCCAAGTCAGTAATCCCTATGGCTACACCTTC	CASSQVSNPYGYTF
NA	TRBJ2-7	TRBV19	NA	TGTGCCAGTAGTATGGGGGGCTACGAGCAGTACTTC	CASSMGGYEQYF
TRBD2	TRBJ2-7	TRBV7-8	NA	TGTGCCAGCAGCTTATGGGGGCTGACAGAGCGGGAGGTTTTAAACTTC	CASSLWGLTEREVLNF
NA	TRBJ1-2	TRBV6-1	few	TGTGCCAGAAAGGACAAGACCTATGGCTACACCTTC	CARKDKTYGYTF
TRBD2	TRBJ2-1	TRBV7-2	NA	TGTGCCAGCAGCTTAGAGGGGACTAGCGGGAGATTCTACAATGAGCAGTTCTTC	CASSLEGTSGRFYNEQFF